Below, 19 T cell receptor beta chains from the same sample are listed, as sequenced in a study of blood T cell repertoires in COVID-19. Assay: immunoSEQ multiplex PCR; the TCRdb copy retains only in-frame clones and omits some. Altogether 150,000 to 180,000 clones are present, roughly 80% being singletons, with the ten largest covering around 32%. Sequenced material: peripheral blood. The receptors come from a woman between 55 and 75 years old with acute or convalescent COVID-19.

The CDR3 is CASSTSGGYEQYF. DNA of the CDR3: TGTGCCAGCTCAACTAGCGGGGGGTACGAGCAGTACTTC. The rearrangement joins TRBV18 to TRBJ2-7; 12 bases align to TRBD2. CDR1 and CDR2 (germline): KGHSH, LQKENI. With V trimmed by 5 bases and J by 4 bases, 0 bases remained unmatched. The CDR3 is 13 amino acids. Full variable domain (outside the CDR3, taken from reference TRBV18 and TRBJ2-7): NAGVMQNPRHLVRRRGQEARLRCSPMKGHSHVYWYRQLPEEGLKFMVYLQKENIIDESGMPKERFSAEFPKEGPSILRIQQVVRGDSAAYFCASSTSGGYEQYFGPGTRLTVT.

The chain joins TRBV2 to TRBJ1-5; a possible D gene is TRBD1 (5 bases). The CDR3 length is 14 residues. Per germline, CDR1 SNHLY and CDR2 FYNNEI. Trimming stripped 5 bases from V and 11 bases from J, with 19 bases between. CDR3 loop: CASSTIRGPPAQHF. CDR3 DNA sequence: TGTGCCAGCAGTACAATTAGGGGCCCCCCGGCCCAGCATTTT.

The chain links TRBV7-8 to TRBJ2-5; 7 nucleotides agree with TRBD2. Trimming took 0 bases from V and 5 from J; bases not matched to a gene: 18. The CDR3 runs to 19 residues. Germline CDR1 SGHVS, CDR2 FQNEAQ. CDR3 protein: CASSLAPFGGAGVSETQYF. The DNA for the CDR3 is TGTGCCAGCAGCTTAGCCCCTTTCGGTGGCGCGGGGGTAAGCGAGACCCAGTACTTC.

The V gene is TRBV28, the J gene TRBJ2-2; TRBD2 aligns across 8 bases. There are 15 residues in the CDR3. Germline V gene sequence: CDR1 MDHEN, CDR2 SYDVKM. The V and J ends lost 4 bases and 7 bases, in that order; junction bases with no gene match: 8. The CDR3 nucleotides are TGTGCCAGCAGTTCTTACGGGGGGGTCAGCGGGGAGCTGTTTTTT. Amino acid sequence: CASSSYGGVSGELFF.

For this clone: The same CDR3 also results from other DNA sequences found in this sample. The chain is built from TRBV13 and TRBJ1-3, with 10 bases fitting TRBD1. The J segment lost 0 bases and the V segment lost 5 bases, leaving 10 bases of the junction unmatched. Germline loops: CDR1 PRHDT, CDR2 FYEKMQ (reference sequence). The CDR3 runs 18 residues. CDR3 nucleotide sequence: TGTGCCAGCAGCACCCGGACAGGGGGAATAAGCTCTGGAAACACCATATATTTT. It encodes CASSTRTGGISSGNTIYF.

The rearrangement joins TRBV19 to TRBJ1-3, with 7 bases aligning to TRBD1. The V gene's germline CDR1 is LNHDA and CDR2 SQIVND (reference sequence). The CDR3 contains 13 residues. With 9 bases clipped from V and 2 bases from J, the junction kept 4 bases outside the gene matches. The CDR3 DNA reads as TGTGCCAGCCAAGGGGGCCCTGGAAACACCATATATTTT. It encodes CASQGGPGNTIYF.

The chain carries TRBV7-9 and TRBJ2-1; 9 bases are a match to TRBD1. CDR3 length equals 15 residues. V lost 3 bases, J lost 6 bases, and 6 bases stayed unmatched. Germline CDR1 SEHNR, CDR2 FQNEAQ (reference sequence). The CDR3 region has the DNA TGTGCCAGCAGCTTTACCGGGACAGGGTCCAATGAGCAGTTCTTC. It encodes CASSFTGTGSNEQFF.

The V gene is TRBV19, the J gene TRBJ1-1, with TRBD1 identical over 7 bases. This CDR3 is 13 amino acids long. Germline loops: CDR1 LNHDA, CDR2 SQIVND (reference sequence). The ends lost 7 bases at V and 5 bases at J; junction bases unmatched: 7. CDR3 region: CASNTVRGTEAFF. CDR3 nucleotide sequence: TGTGCCAGTAATACAGTCAGGGGGACTGAAGCTTTCTTT.

The chain links TRBV29-1 to TRBJ2-1, with 7 bases identical to TRBD1. Looked up from germline, CDR1 is SQVTM and CDR2 is ANQGSEA. V lost 6 bases, J lost 0 bases, and 5 bases stayed unmatched. There are 14 residues in the CDR3. The CDR3 DNA is TGCAGCGTCCCGGACAGGATCTCCTACAATGAGCAGTTCTTC. Translated, it gives CSVPDRISYNEQFF.

The chain combines TRBV18 with TRBJ2-1; the match to TRBD2 covers 8 bases. Unmatched junction bases numbered 6, after V lost 1 base and J lost 4 bases. The germline gives CDR1 KGHSH, CDR2 LQKENI. The CDR3 extends over 16 amino acids. This chain's CDR3 is CASSPQYGGVYNEQFF. The CDR3 DNA follows: TGTGCCAGCTCACCACAATACGGGGGGGTATACAATGAGCAGTTCTTC.

V and J are TRBV9 and TRBJ1-2; 9 nucleotides agree with TRBD1. The CDR3 length is 17 residues. The V gene's germline CDR1 is SGDLS and CDR2 YYNGEE. The V and J ends lost 1 base and 0 bases, in that order; junction bases with no gene match: 7. CDR3 sequence reads: CASSVRDRVGTNYGYTF. CDR3 nucleotides: TGTGCCAGCAGCGTAAGGGACAGGGTGGGTACTAACTATGGCTACACCTTC.

The rearrangement links TRBV6-4 to TRBJ1-1; 7 nucleotides agree with TRBD1. V lost 6 bases, J lost 6 bases, and 10 bases stayed unmatched. The CDR3 is made up of 14 amino acids. Germline V gene sequence: CDR1 MRHNA, CDR2 SNTAGT. For the CDR3, the DNA is TGTGCCAGCAGGGCTCAATCGACAGGGTCTGAAGCTTTCTTT. Its protein is CASRAQSTGSEAFF.

This clone occurred a few times. V usage is TRBV5-1 and J usage is TRBJ1-2, with D unclear. Trimming took 4 bases from V and 2 from J, leaving 12 bases between them. The CDR3 extends over 14 amino acids. The germline V gene encodes CDR1 SGHRS and CDR2 YFSETQ. The CDR3 loop reads CASSPTGKNYGYTF. The CDR3 DNA sequence: TGCGCCAGCAGCCCCACCGGGAAAAACTATGGCTACACCTTC.

This clone was recorded once. This chain joins TRBV7-9 and TRBJ1-2; 10 bases map to TRBD1. This CDR3 is 14 amino acids long. After removal of 4 bases from V and 6 bases from J, the junction contained 5 bases not matched to a gene. Per the germline V gene, CDR1 is SEHNR and CDR2 is FQNEAQ (reference sequence). The CDR3 here is CASSYGTGANGYTF. In DNA, the CDR3 is TGTGCCAGCAGCTATGGGACAGGGGCTAATGGCTACACCTTC. Variable domain in full (rest from reference TRBV7-9 and TRBJ1-2): DTGVSQNPRHKITKRGQNVTFRCDPISEHNRLYWYRQTLGQGPEFLTYFQNEAQLEKSRLLSDRFSAERPKGSFSTLEIQRTEQGDSAMYLCASSYGTGANGYTFGSGTRLTVV.

This chain joins TRBV7-8 and TRBJ1-2; 9 nucleotides agree with TRBD1. CDR1 is SGHVS and CDR2 is FQNEAQ in the germline V gene. The length of the CDR3 is 13 residues. V gave up 5 bases and J gave up 11 bases; unmatched junction bases: 9. The CDR3 bases are TGTGCCAGCAGCCCGGGACAGGGTTTAAGGTACACCTTC. Translating it yields CASSPGQGLRYTF.

The V and J genes are TRBV3-1 (or the pseudogene TRBV3-2) and TRBJ1-2, with a tentative D call TRBD1 (6 bases). Trimming removed 8 bases from V and 5 bases from J, with 21 bases in between. This CDR3 is 15 amino acids long. The germline V gene encodes CDR1 LGHDT and CDR2 YNNKEL (reference sequence). CDR3 residues: CASGIGGQEGYGYTF. CDR3 nucleotide sequence: TGTGCCAGCGGCATTGGGGGACAAGAAGGTTATGGCTACACCTTC.

The chain is built from TRBV27 and TRBJ1-1; 8 bases align to TRBD1. The germline CDR1 and CDR2 sequences are MNHEY and SMNVEV (reference sequence). The trim removed 3 bases at V and 1 base at J, leaving 1 base unmatched. This CDR3 contains 14 residues. The CDR3 spells CASSLTGANTEAFF. The CDR3 coding sequence is TGTGCCAGCAGTTTGACAGGGGCGAACACTGAAGCTTTCTTT.

As DNA, the CDR3 is TGTGCCAGCAGCGCCACAGGGGCTTCTAATGAAAAACTGTTTTTT. As protein: CASSATGASNEKLFF. The genes are TRBV7-6 and TRBJ1-4; TRBD1 aligns across 7 bases. Germline CDR1 reads SGHVS; CDR2 reads FNYEAQ. With 5 bases clipped from V and 3 bases from J, the junction kept 6 bases outside the gene matches. The CDR3 has 15 amino acids.

The rearrangement uses TRBV21-1 and TRBJ2-7; the D call of TRBD1 is as the table states it, not checked on the DNA. TRBV21-1 is reported as a pseudogene. The CDR3 sequence is 15 residues long. CDR3 nucleotide sequence: TGTGCCAGCAGCAAAGGGGCAGGGGAAAAGGGCGAGCAGTACGTC. This translates into CASSKGAGEKGEQYV.